This record looks at one T cell receptor (beta chain) sequence and its context. Its antigen is currently unknown. Trimming pared 5 bases from V and 2 bases from J, leaving 13 bases between. The CDR3 length is 15 residues. The germline gives CDR1 SGHAT, CDR2 FQNNGV. This sample was taken from a study of beta chain features in type 1 diabetes. Study conclusions and caveats: Type 1 diabetes patients had moderately but significantly shorter TCRB CDR3s in all four CD4+ subsets.

The authors reverse transcribed all of the isolated RNA, so sequencing captured expressed TCRB transcripts. The method was immunoSEQ multiplex PCR; TCRdb's version includes in-frame clones alone and lacks a portion of them. The table shows 500,000 to 800,000 clones, with roughly an eighth occurring only once. This TCR derives from a man aged 25 to 45 with type 1 diabetes. The genes are TRBV11-2 and TRBJ1-5, with D possibly matching TRBD1 (5 bases). Input material: naive CD4+ T cells from blood. CDR3: CASSLGWGGNQPQHF. The CDR3 bases are TGTGCCAGCAGCCTAGGATGGGGGGGCAATCAGCCCCAGCATTTT.